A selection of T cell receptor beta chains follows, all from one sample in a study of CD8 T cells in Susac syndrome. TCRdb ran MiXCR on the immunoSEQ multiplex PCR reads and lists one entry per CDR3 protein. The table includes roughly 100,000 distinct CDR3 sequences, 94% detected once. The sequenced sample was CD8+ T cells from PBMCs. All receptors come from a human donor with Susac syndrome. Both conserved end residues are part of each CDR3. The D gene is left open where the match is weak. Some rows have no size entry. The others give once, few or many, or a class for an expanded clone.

TGCGCCAGCAGCTCACTGGCCGGGACAAGGGAGTTCTTC	CASSSLAGTREFF	TRBV5-1	.	TRBJ2-1	.
TGTGCCACCAGCAGAGGTGGGGGTCCCACAGATACGCAGTATTTT	CATSRGGGPTDTQYF	TRBV15	.	TRBJ2-3	.
TGTGCCAGCAGCTCCCGTCTGCGGGGCCAAGAGACCCAGTACTTC	CASSSRLRGQETQYF	TRBV7-9	.	TRBJ2-5	.
TGTGCCAGCCATGAGGGGCTTACTTCCTACAATGAGCAGTTCTTC	CASHEGLTSYNEQFF	TRBV27	.	TRBJ2-1	.
TGTGCCATCAGTGAGGGGGTTGAGCAGTTCTTC	CAISEGVEQFF	TRBV10-3	.	TRBJ2-1	.
TGTGCCAGTGGGGGTGGCGGGGGAGAAGAGACCCAGTACTTC	CASGGGGGEETQYF	TRBV9	.	TRBJ2-5	TRBD2
TGTGCCAGCAGCGTAGAAGGGGGGCTCCAAGAGACCCAGTACTTC	CASSVEGGLQETQYF	TRBV9	.	TRBJ2-5	.
TGTGCCAGCAGCCCGGGGAGCCCAGTCCTGTCCGCAACTAATGAAAAACTGTTTTTT	CASSPGSPVLSATNEKLFF	TRBV12-3/TRBV12-4	.	TRBJ1-4	.
TGCAGTGCTACCCCGACTAGCGGGGGGATAGATACGCAGTATTTT	CSATPTSGGIDTQYF	TRBV20-1	.	TRBJ2-3	TRBD2
TGTGCCAGCAGTTTAGACGAGCAGTACTTC	CASSLDEQYF	TRBV12-3/TRBV12-4	.	TRBJ2-7	.
TGTGCCAGAGAGAATCAGCCCCAGCATTTT	CARENQPQHF	TRBV2	.	TRBJ1-5	.
TGTGCCACCAGCAGAGATAGACTAGCGGGGGGAACGGGGCAGTACTTC	CATSRDRLAGGTGQYF	TRBV15	once	TRBJ2-7	TRBD2
TGCAGTGCTAGCAGTATGGGACAGGGAACCTACGAGCAGTACTTC	CSASSMGQGTYEQYF	TRBV20-1	.	TRBJ2-7	TRBD1
TGTGCCAGCAGTTTAGCGAGGTCGACAGGAGGTGGCTACACCTTC	CASSLARSTGGGYTF	TRBV12-3/TRBV12-4	.	TRBJ1-2	.
TGCGCCAGCAGCTTAGTTTGGCCCGAGAACACTGAAGCTTTCTTT	CASSLVWPENTEAFF	TRBV5-1	.	TRBJ1-1	.
TGCAGTCCCGTTTCTGGACAGTCCGTTCGTAATTCACCCCTCCACTTT	CSPVSGQSVRNSPLHF	TRBV20-1	.	TRBJ1-6	.
TGTGCCAGCAGCCTCAACCTGGACACAGCCTATGGCTACACCTTC	CASSLNLDTAYGYTF	TRBV27	.	TRBJ1-2	.
TGTGCCAGCAGCGCGACAGGGACCTACGAGCAGTACTTC	CASSATGTYEQYF	TRBV7-9	.	TRBJ2-7	TRBD1
TGCGCCAGCAGTCAGACACAGGGGGACGGTCAGCCCCAGCATTTT	CASSQTQGDGQPQHF	TRBV23-1	.	TRBJ1-5	TRBD1
TGTGCCAGCAGCCCCGAGGGATGGTGGGGCTACACCTTC	CASSPEGWWGYTF	TRBV3-1	.	TRBJ1-2	.
TGTGCCAGCCCCCCGGGGAGCGGCCCAGGCGAGACCCAGTACTTC	CASPPGSGPGETQYF	TRBV6-1	.	TRBJ2-5	.
TGTGCCAGCAGCCAAGGGATCTTGGGTGCCAAAAACATTCAGTACTTC	CASSQGILGAKNIQYF	TRBV3-1	.	TRBJ2-4	.
TGTGCCAGCAGCGAGAGACCGGGCTTAACCCAGTACTTC	CASSERPGLTQYF	TRBV9	.	TRBJ2-5	.
TGTGCCGGCTCGACTAGTGAGGCCAAAAACATTCAGTACTTC	CAGSTSEAKNIQYF	TRBV5-4	.	TRBJ2-4	.